These 21 T cell receptor beta chains were sequenced from one sample in a study of CD8+ T cells in alopecia areata. cDNA serving as the sequencing template came from extracted, reverse transcribed RNA. The method was immunoSEQ multiplex PCR; TCRdb's version includes in-frame clones alone and lacks a portion of them. The repertoire holds about 150,000 clones, 62% seen once, with about 40% in the top ten. The material sequenced was CD8+ T cells sorted from blood. The receptors were sampled from a human donor in good health.

The rearrangement uses TRBV29-1 and TRBJ2-2; D tentatively fits TRBD1 or TRBD2 (6 bases each). Germline CDR1 reads SQVTM; CDR2 reads ANQGSEA. This CDR3 spans 16 amino acids. Between the trimmed V and J ends, which lost 0 bases and 3 bases, there was a span of 14 bases. The CDR3 nucleotides are TGCAGCGTTGAAGAGGCTGGGGGGCCGGACACCGGGGAGCTGTTTTTT. It yields the protein CSVEEAGGPDTGELFF.

The chain joins TRBV7-9 to TRBJ2-1; D unresolved. V was trimmed by 5 bases and J by 6 bases, leaving 5 bases between them. In germline, CDR1 is SEHNR, CDR2 FQNEAQ (reference sequence). The CDR3 covers 11 residues. CDR3: CASSPPNEQFF. The CDR3 DNA reads as TGTGCCAGCAGCCCCCCCAATGAGCAGTTCTTC. Full variable domain (rest looked up from reference TRBV7-9 and TRBJ2-1): DTGVSQNPRHKITKRGQNVTFRCDPISEHNRLYWYRQTLGQGPEFLTYFQNEAQLEKSRLLSDRFSAERPKGSFSTLEIQRTEQGDSAMYLCASSPPNEQFFGPGTRLTVL.

This clone has just a few counts. The CDR3 sequence is CASSIPGTVYNEQFF. CDR3 coding DNA: TGTGCCAGCAGCATCCCCGGGACAGTCTACAATGAGCAGTTCTTC. The chain uses TRBV11-1 and TRBJ2-1; 7 bases line up with TRBD1. The germline V gene encodes CDR1 SGHAT and CDR2 FQDESV (reference sequence). CDR3 size: 15 residues. The V and J ends lost 5 bases and 3 bases, in that order; junction bases with no gene match: 7.

The genes are TRBV5-6 and TRBJ2-7; D might be TRBD1 (5 bases). The CDR3 is made up of 15 amino acids. Per germline, CDR1 SGHDT and CDR2 YYEEEE. The V and J ends lost 0 bases and 2 bases respectively, with 12 bases between them. The CDR3 DNA reads as TGTGCCAGCAGCTTGGTGCAGGGCCACCCCTACGAGCAGTACTTC. Translation: CASSLVQGHPYEQYF.

For the CDR3, the DNA is TGTGCCAGCATCCTCAGGGGGTCCAACTATGGCTACACCTTC. It encodes CASILRGSNYGYTF. This rearrangement joins TRBV13 to TRBJ1-2, with TRBD1 matching 7 bases. This CDR3 is 14 amino acids long. V shed 7 bases and J 2 bases; nucleotides not matched to a gene: 7. Looked up from germline, CDR1 is PRHDT and CDR2 is FYEKMQ (reference sequence).

The chain combines TRBV7-6 with TRBJ2-1; D ambiguous. V was trimmed by 10 bases and J by 5 bases, leaving 21 bases between them. The CDR3 loop spans 15 amino acids. Germline V gives CDR1 SGHVS, CDR2 FNYEAQ. This chain's CDR3 is CATPSQGPGDNEQFF. DNA for the CDR3: TGTGCCACCCCGTCCCAAGGCCCCGGAGACAATGAGCAGTTCTTC.

This clone was detected once. This rearrangement joins TRBV15 to TRBJ2-1, with a weak D call TRBD1 (6 bases). Germline CDR1 reads LNHNV; CDR2 reads YYDKDF (reference sequence). The V and J ends lost 2 bases and 9 bases respectively, with 8 bases between them. The CDR3 runs to 12 residues. CDR3 sequence reads: CATSRTGSEQFF. The CDR3 nucleotides are TGTGCCACCAGCAGAACAGGGAGTGAGCAGTTCTTC.

J is TRBJ2-1 and V is TRBV4-1; tentative D call: TRBD1 (6 bases). V was shortened by 0 bases and J by 3 bases, with 15 bases between the two germline ends. CDR1 is MGHRA, CDR2 YSYEKL, per germline. The length of the CDR3 is 17 residues. The CDR3 DNA follows: TGCGCCAGCAGCCAAGAAGGTAGAGGACAGTTCTACAATGAGCAGTTCTTC. As protein: CASSQEGRGQFYNEQFF.

The V gene is TRBV10-2, the J gene TRBJ2-1; D is undetermined. Trimming took 6 bases from V and 10 from J, leaving 13 bases between them. Germline values: CDR1 WSHSY, CDR2 SAAADI. There are 12 residues in the CDR3. The chain's CDR3 is CASRHFGKEQFF. DNA of the CDR3: TGCGCCAGCAGACACTTTGGGAAGGAGCAGTTCTTC.

This rearrangement joins TRBV4-1 to TRBJ2-2, with 11 bases lining up with TRBD2. The J segment lost 10 bases and the V segment lost 4 bases, leaving 11 bases of the junction unmatched. The V gene's germline CDR1 is MGHRA and CDR2 YSYEKL. The CDR3 contains 16 residues. The CDR3 spells CASSRNSGRALLELFF. CDR3 DNA sequence: TGCGCCAGCAGCCGAAATAGCGGGAGGGCCCTTTTGGAGCTGTTTTTT.

This clone was detected a few times. V usage is TRBV29-1 and J usage is TRBJ2-7; 10 positions match TRBD2. In germline, CDR1 is SQVTM, CDR2 ANQGSEA. This CDR3 comprises 15 residues. V lost 0 bases and J lost 4; bases outside the gene matches: 6. CDR3 nucleotide sequence: TGCAGCGTTGAAGAGCGTAGCGGGAGGTATTACGAGCAGTACTTC. Translating gives CSVEERSGRYYEQYF.

This rearrangement joins TRBV7-8 to TRBJ2-5; possible D gene TRBD2, 5 bases. V was pared by 5 bases and J by 5 bases, with 18 bases between. CDR3 size: 15 residues. Per the germline V gene, CDR1 is SGHVS and CDR2 is FQNEAQ. CDR3 loop: CASSPLAGDTETQYF. CDR3 nucleotide sequence: TGTGCCAGCAGCCCCCTCGCCGGGGATACGGAGACCCAGTACTTC.

This sequence joins TRBV7-6 and TRBJ1-1; D is perhaps TRBD1 (6 bases). This CDR3 is 12 amino acids long. V shed 1 base and J shed 11 bases, with 11 bases lying between them. Looked up from germline, CDR1 is SGHVS and CDR2 is FNYEAQ. The CDR3 loop is CASSLGGAEAFF. The CDR3 DNA follows: TGTGCCAGCAGCTTAGGGGGGGCGGAGGCTTTCTTT.

The V and J genes are TRBV19 and TRBJ2-7, with 10 bases lining up with TRBD1. The CDR3 spans 17 residues. The germline CDR1 and CDR2 sequences are LNHDA and SQIVND (reference sequence). Trimming cost V 5 bases and J 3 bases; bases outside gene matches: 13. The CDR3 reads CASSQLAGTGALYEQYF. The CDR3 DNA follows: TGTGCCAGTAGTCAACTTGCCGGGACAGGGGCCCTCTACGAGCAGTACTTC. Full variable domain (outside the CDR3, taken from reference TRBV19 and TRBJ2-7): DGGITQSPKYLFRKEGQNVTLSCEQNLNHDAMYWYRQDPGQGLRLIYYSQIVNDFQKGDIAEGYSVSREKKESFPLTVTSAQKNPTAFYLCASSQLAGTGALYEQYFGPGTRLTVT.

This chain uses TRBV5-6 with TRBJ2-3, with a tentative D call TRBD2 (5 bases). V lost 4 bases and J lost 1, with 16 bases in between. CDR1 is SGHDT, CDR2 YYEEEE, per germline. The CDR3 is made up of 16 amino acids. CDR3 region: CASSPPFGSGTDTQYF. The DNA of the CDR3 is TGTGCCAGCAGCCCACCGTTCGGTAGCGGCACAGATACGCAGTATTTT.

This clone is a singleton in its sample. J is TRBJ2-2 and V is TRBV27, with TRBD1 matching 7 bases. This CDR3 has 16 amino acids. Per the germline V gene, CDR1 is MNHEY and CDR2 is SMNVEV (reference sequence). Trimming removed 3 bases from V and 3 bases from J; junction bases left unmatched: 7. CDR3 in DNA: TGTGCCAGCAGTTTTATGAAGGGGGCCGACACCGGGGAGCTGTTTTTT. Translating gives CASSFMKGADTGELFF.

V and J are TRBV10-2 and TRBJ1-2; D unresolved. The length of the CDR3 is 15 residues. V was pared by 6 bases and J by 0 bases, with 14 bases between. Germline V gives CDR1 WSHSY, CDR2 SAAADI. CDR3 bases: TGCGCCAGCAGAGACAACCTGTCCCCTAACTATGGCTACACCTTC. It yields the protein CASRDNLSPNYGYTF.

CDR3 in amino acids: CASSGRLAGQNEQFF. The CDR3, as DNA: TGTGCCAGCAGCGGCCGACTAGCGGGCCAGAATGAGCAGTTCTTC. The chain links TRBV13 to TRBJ2-1, with 10 bases aligning to TRBD2. CDR3 length: 15 residues. With V trimmed by 5 bases and J by 7 bases, 8 bases remained unmatched. Germline V gene sequence: CDR1 PRHDT, CDR2 FYEKMQ (reference sequence).

With respect to this clone: Other DNA sequences within the sample encode an identical CDR3. The V gene is TRBV27, the J gene TRBJ2-5; tentatively, D is TRBD2 (6 bases). CDR3 length: 11 amino acids. Trimming stripped 5 bases from V and 5 bases from J, with 6 bases between. The germline V gene encodes CDR1 MNHEY and CDR2 SMNVEV (reference sequence). The CDR3 loop reads CASSGGETQYF. The CDR3 coding sequence is TGTGCCAGCAGTGGGGGGGAGACCCAGTACTTC.

The rearrangement joins TRBV9 to TRBJ2-1; TRBD2 agrees at 7 bases. V gave up 0 bases and J gave up 12 bases; unmatched junction bases: 9. CDR1 and CDR2 (germline): SGDLS, YYNGEE. CDR3 size: 14 residues. The CDR3 reads CASSVGDPSGGQFF. CDR3 DNA sequence: TGTGCCAGCAGCGTAGGGGACCCTTCGGGGGGGCAGTTCTTC. Full variable domain (outside the CDR3, taken from reference TRBV9 and TRBJ2-1): DSGVTQTPKHLITATGQRVTLRCSPRSGDLSVYWYQQSLDQGLQFLIQYYNGEERAKGNILERFSAQQFPDLHSELNLSSLELGDSALYFCASSVGDPSGGQFFGPGTRLTVL.

The chain uses TRBV5-6 and TRBJ2-1, with 11 bases aligning to TRBD2. The V gene's germline CDR1 is SGHDT and CDR2 YYEEEE. The CDR3 sequence is 14 residues long. V gave up 4 bases and J gave up 6 bases; unmatched junction bases: 3. As DNA, the CDR3 is TGTGCCAGCAGCCTCGGGACTAGCGGCAATGAGCAGTTCTTC. This codes for CASSLGTSGNEQFF.